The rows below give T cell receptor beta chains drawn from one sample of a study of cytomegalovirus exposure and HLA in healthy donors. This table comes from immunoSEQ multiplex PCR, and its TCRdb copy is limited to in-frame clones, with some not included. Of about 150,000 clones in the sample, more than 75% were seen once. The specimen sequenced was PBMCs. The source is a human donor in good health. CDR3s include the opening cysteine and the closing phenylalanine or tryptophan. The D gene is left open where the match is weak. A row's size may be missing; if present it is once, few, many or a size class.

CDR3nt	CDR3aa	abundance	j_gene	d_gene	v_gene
TGTGCCAGCAGCTTGTGGCAGCGGGCAGAGCAGTTCTTC	CASSLWQRAEQFF	-	TRBJ2-1	-	TRBV5-4
TGCGCCAGCAGCTTTGTCAGGGAGAACACTGAAGCTTTCTTT	CASSFVRENTEAFF	-	TRBJ1-1	-	TRBV5-1
TGTGCCAGCAGTGAAGCAGGCAAGGGGTTTCCTTACGAGCAGTACTTC	CASSEAGKGFPYEQYF	-	TRBJ2-7	-	TRBV6-1
TGTGCCAGCAGTGAAGTTACAGTTCAAGAGACCCAGTACTTC	CASSEVTVQETQYF	-	TRBJ2-5	-	TRBV2
TGTGCCAGCAGCTTATGGGGGGAGAGGACGTACTTC	CASSLWGERTYF	-	TRBJ2-7	-	TRBV7-2
TGTGCCAGCAGGCCCGGACTGACCTACGAGCAGTACTTC	CASRPGLTYEQYF	-	TRBJ2-7	-	TRBV27
TGCGCCAGCAGTTGGACTAGCGGGTCTAGCACAGATACGCAGTATTTT	CASSWTSGSSTDTQYF	-	TRBJ2-3	TRBD2	TRBV5-1
TGTGCCAGCAGCTTAGAGAGGGCTGGGTCCTACAATGAGCAGTTCTTC	CASSLERAGSYNEQFF	few	TRBJ2-1	-	TRBV7-9
TGTGCGATAGGTCCGCCTAGATCAGATACGCAGTATTTT	CAIGPPRSDTQYF	-	TRBJ2-3	-	TRBV19
TGTGCCTGGACAGTCTCCTATAATTCACCCCTCCACTTT	CAWTVSYNSPLHF	-	TRBJ1-6	-	TRBV30
TGTGCCAGCAGTTTACTCCAGGGGCCTAGCACAGATACGCAGTATTTT	CASSLLQGPSTDTQYF	-	TRBJ2-3	-	TRBV27
TGTGCCAGCAGCGTAAATACAGACACCTACGAGCAGTACTTC	CASSVNTDTYEQYF	-	TRBJ2-7	-	TRBV9
TGTGCCACCAGCAGAGGGGGCATCTACGAGCAGTACTTC	CATSRGGIYEQYF	-	TRBJ2-7	-	TRBV15
TGTGCCAGCAGTGAAGGGCTAGCAGCGAACACCGGGGAGCTGTTTTTT	CASSEGLAANTGELFF	few	TRBJ2-2	-	TRBV6-1
TGTGCCAGCAGCGACGGGACAGCGGGGGGAGGGCGACAAGAGACCCAGTACTTC	CASSDGTAGGGRQETQYF	once	TRBJ2-5	TRBD2	TRBV7-8
TGTGCCAGCAGCTTGGGACTCCCAAGGGAGCAGTTCTTC	CASSLGLPREQFF	-	TRBJ2-1	-	TRBV13
TGTGCCAGCAGGCGCGGACAGTCCAACTATGGCTACCCCTTC	CASRRGQSNYGYPF	-	TRBJ1-2	-	TRBV2
TGTGCCAGCAGCCCAATTAGCGGGAGAGGTGATACGCAGTATTTT	CASSPISGRGDTQYF	-	TRBJ2-3	TRBD2	TRBV7-3
TGTGCCAGCCGAGCGGAGGGGCCCTTCTCAGATACGCAGTATTTT	CASRAEGPFSDTQYF	-	TRBJ2-3	-	TRBV5-4
TGTGCCAGCAGCCCAAGCGGTAACTCCTACAATGAGCAGTTCTTC	CASSPSGNSYNEQFF	-	TRBJ2-1	-	TRBV7-2
TGTGCCAGCAGCTTTTTATACCCAGGGGGCCCCTATGGCTACACCTTC	CASSFLYPGGPYGYTF	-	TRBJ1-2	TRBD1	TRBV7-2
TGTGCCAGCAGGACTAGCGGGAACGGGGAGCTGTTTTTT	CASRTSGNGELFF	-	TRBJ2-2	TRBD2	TRBV25-1
TGTGCCAGCAGGGACAATTCTAGCACAGATACGCAGTATTTT	CASRDNSSTDTQYF	-	TRBJ2-3	-	TRBV6-4
TGTGCCAGCTCTTTACAGGGGGCCTACGAGCAGTACTTC	CASSLQGAYEQYF	-	TRBJ2-7	TRBD1	TRBV19
TGTGCCAGCAGCTCGACAGTTTCCTCCTACAATGAGCAGTTCTTC	CASSSTVSSYNEQFF	-	TRBJ2-1	-	TRBV7-9
TGTGCCAGCAGCGTAGTCAGCGGGGGGGCCTATGAGCAGTTCTTC	CASSVVSGGAYEQFF	-	TRBJ2-1	TRBD2	TRBV9
TGTGCCAGCAGCTTGACCCCCGACATGAACCCGAACACCGGGGAGCTGTTTTTT	CASSLTPDMNPNTGELFF	-	TRBJ2-2	-	TRBV5-5